What follows are 8 T cell receptor beta chains derived from one specimen sequenced in a study of Ad26.COV2.S vaccination and SARS-CoV-2 variants. Treatment of the sample: 15 to 20 received Ad26.COV2.S at low or high dose, single or two shots; about five received placebo; per-sample allocation not given. Sampling took place 63 days after the first vaccine or placebo injection. Here immunoSEQ multiplex PCR was the method, and the copy in TCRdb shows in-frame clones only, minus some. The table lists about 680,000 clones, around 92% of them singletons. The sequences come from peripheral blood, collected in a trial of Ad26.COV2.S vaccine versus placebo. The receptors stem from a person aged 18-60 years who received the Ad26.COV2.S COVID-19 vaccine or a placebo.

J is TRBJ2-3 and V is TRBV4-2; unclear D gene. Trimming removed 0 bases at V and 3 bases at J, with 7 bases between. In germline, CDR1 is LGHNA, CDR2 YNFKEQ. The CDR3 length is 14 residues. In DNA, the CDR3 is TGTGCCAGCAGCCAAGAGGTGGTGACAGATACGCAGTATTTT. Protein sequence: CASSQEVVTDTQYF.

The chain is built from TRBV7-9 and TRBJ1-1; unclear D gene. The CDR3 length is 12 residues. The V end lost 2 bases, the J end lost 8 bases, and 9 bases lay between the germline ends. CDR1 is SEHNR, CDR2 FQNEAQ, per germline (reference sequence). CDR3 sequence: CASSLLGEEAFF. Here the CDR3 DNA reads TGTGCCAGCAGCTTACTCGGAGAAGAAGCTTTCTTT.

Here the CDR3 DNA reads TGTGCCAGCAGCTTGGGGCTGGAGTGGACCGGGGAGCTGTTTTTT. It is translated as CASSLGLEWTGELFF. The chain employs TRBV5-4 and TRBJ2-2; D is undetermined. Germline-derived CDR1 and CDR2 are SGHNT and YYREEE (reference sequence). V was clipped by 0 bases and J by 5 bases, with 11 bases between them. The CDR3 has 15 amino acids.

The chain recombines TRBV6-1 with TRBJ1-1, with no clear D. The length of the CDR3 is 14 residues. The V and J ends lost 2 bases and 3 bases respectively, with 10 bases between them. Germline V CDR1 and CDR2: MNHNS, SASEGT. The CDR3 loop is CASSESGIYTEAFF. The CDR3, as DNA: TGTGCCAGCAGTGAATCGGGTATTTACACTGAAGCTTTCTTT.

A word on this clone: The same CDR3 can be traced to other DNA sequences in this sample. The V and J genes are TRBV7-9 and TRBJ2-1, with D tentatively TRBD1 (5 bases). Germline CDR1 is SEHNR and CDR2 is FQNEAQ (reference sequence). Trimming left V 3 bases short and J 3 bases short, with 6 bases between. CDR3 length: 13 amino acids. Here the CDR3 reads CASSFDSYNEQFF. In DNA form, the CDR3 reads TGTGCCAGCAGCTTCGACAGCTACAATGAGCAGTTCTTC.

This clone was seen only a few times. V usage is TRBV7-9 and J usage is TRBJ2-7; D is unresolved. This CDR3 contains 15 residues. The germline V and J ends were trimmed by 5 bases and 1 base, with 15 bases remaining between them. Per the germline V gene, CDR1 is SEHNR and CDR2 is FQNEAQ (reference sequence). The CDR3 sequence is CASSTLRHSSYEQYF. DNA of the CDR3: TGTGCCAGCAGCACCCTAAGGCACAGTTCCTACGAGCAGTACTTC.

V and J are TRBV5-4 and TRBJ2-1, with a weak D call TRBD2 (5 bases). V gave up 3 bases and J gave up 2 bases, with 12 bases separating them. The germline CDR1 and CDR2 sequences are SGHNT and YYREEE (reference sequence). This CDR3 contains 15 residues. The CDR3 is CASSSGLPTYNEQFF. In nucleotides, the CDR3 is TGTGCCAGCAGCTCCGGACTGCCAACCTACAATGAGCAGTTCTTC.

This chain connects TRBV7-9 to TRBJ2-3; possibly TRBD2 for D (6 bases). Germline V gives CDR1 SEHNR, CDR2 FQNEAQ (reference sequence). This CDR3 has 16 residues. Trimming left V 5 bases short and J 10 bases short, with 25 bases between. This CDR3 reads CASSPRTIGLLGSQYF. Written as DNA, the CDR3 is TGTGCCAGCAGCCCGCGGACTATCGGGTTATTAGGGTCGCAGTATTTT.